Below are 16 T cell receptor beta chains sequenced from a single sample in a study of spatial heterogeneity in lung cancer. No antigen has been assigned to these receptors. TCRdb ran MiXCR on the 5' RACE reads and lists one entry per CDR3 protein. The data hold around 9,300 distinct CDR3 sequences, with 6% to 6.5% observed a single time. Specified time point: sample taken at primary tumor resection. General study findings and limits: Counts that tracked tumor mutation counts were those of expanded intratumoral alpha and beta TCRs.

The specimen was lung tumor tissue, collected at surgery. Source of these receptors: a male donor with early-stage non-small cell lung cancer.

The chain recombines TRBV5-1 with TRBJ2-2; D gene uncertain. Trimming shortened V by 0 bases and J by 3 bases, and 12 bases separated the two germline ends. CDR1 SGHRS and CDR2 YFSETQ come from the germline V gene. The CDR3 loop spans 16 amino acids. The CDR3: CASSLAPQSYTGELFF. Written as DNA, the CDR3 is TGCGCCAGCAGCTTGGCGCCCCAATCCTACACCGGGGAGCTGTTTTTT. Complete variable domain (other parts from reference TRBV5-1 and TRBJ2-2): KAGVTQTPRYLIKTRGQQVTLSCSPISGHRSVSWYQQTPGQGLQFLFEYFSETQRNKGNFPGRFSGRQFSNSRSEMNVSTLELGDSALYLCASSLAPQSYTGELFFGEGSRLTVL.

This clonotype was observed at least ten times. CDR3 amino acids: CASKRQGLGSGANVLTF. DNA of the CDR3: TGTGCCAGCAAACGACAGGGTCTGGGCTCTGGGGCCAACGTCCTGACTTTC. The chain employs TRBV6-5 and TRBJ2-6, with TRBD1 matching 7 bases. Per germline, CDR1 MNHEY and CDR2 SVGAGI. The J segment lost 0 bases and the V segment lost 7 bases, leaving 9 bases of the junction unmatched. The CDR3 has 17 amino acids.

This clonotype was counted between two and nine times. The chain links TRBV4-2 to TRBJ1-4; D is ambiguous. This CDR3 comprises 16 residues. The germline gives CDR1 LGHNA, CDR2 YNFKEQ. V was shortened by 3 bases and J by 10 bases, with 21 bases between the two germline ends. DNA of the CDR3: TGTGCCAGCAGCCACAAAGCCATGCAACAGACCCGAAAACTGTTTTTT. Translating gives CASSHKAMQQTRKLFF.

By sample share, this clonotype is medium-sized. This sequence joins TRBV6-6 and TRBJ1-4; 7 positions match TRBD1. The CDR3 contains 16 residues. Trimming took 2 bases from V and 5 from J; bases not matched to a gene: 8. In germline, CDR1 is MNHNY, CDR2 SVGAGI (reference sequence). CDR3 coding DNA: TGTGCCAGCAGTTACACTTGGACAGGAAAGAATGAAAAACTGTTTTTT. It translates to CASSYTWTGKNEKLFF.

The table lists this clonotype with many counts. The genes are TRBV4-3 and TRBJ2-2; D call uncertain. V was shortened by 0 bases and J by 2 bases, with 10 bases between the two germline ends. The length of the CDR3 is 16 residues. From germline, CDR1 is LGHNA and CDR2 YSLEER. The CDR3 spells CASSQEAQSNTGELFF. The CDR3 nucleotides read TGCGCCAGCAGCCAAGAAGCACAGTCTAACACCGGGGAGCTGTTTTTT.

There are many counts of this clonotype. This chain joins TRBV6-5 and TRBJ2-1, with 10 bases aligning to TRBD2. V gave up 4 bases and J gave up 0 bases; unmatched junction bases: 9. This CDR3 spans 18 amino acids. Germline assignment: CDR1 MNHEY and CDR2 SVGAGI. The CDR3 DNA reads TGTGCCAGCAGTTCCCGACTAGCGGGCTTCAGCTCCTACAATGAGCAGTTCTTC. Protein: CASSSRLAGFSSYNEQFF.

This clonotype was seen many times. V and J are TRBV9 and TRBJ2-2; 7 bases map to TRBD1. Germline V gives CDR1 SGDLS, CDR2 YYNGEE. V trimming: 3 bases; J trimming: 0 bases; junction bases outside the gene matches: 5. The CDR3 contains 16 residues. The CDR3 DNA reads TGTGCCAGCAGCGACGGACAGGTTTCGAACACCGGGGAGCTGTTTTTT. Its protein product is CASSDGQVSNTGELFF.

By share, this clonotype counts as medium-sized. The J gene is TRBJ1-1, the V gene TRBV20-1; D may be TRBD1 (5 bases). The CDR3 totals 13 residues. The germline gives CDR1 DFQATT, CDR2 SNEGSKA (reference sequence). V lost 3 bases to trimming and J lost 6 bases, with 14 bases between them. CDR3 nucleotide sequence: TGCAGTGCTAGTGGGCAGGGACTTCCTGAAGCTTTCTTT. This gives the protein CSASGQGLPEAFF.

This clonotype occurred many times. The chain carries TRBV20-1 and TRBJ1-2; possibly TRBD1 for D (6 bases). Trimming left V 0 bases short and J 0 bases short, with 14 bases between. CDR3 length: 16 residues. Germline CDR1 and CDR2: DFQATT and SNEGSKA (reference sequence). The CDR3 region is CSARDGGRQANYGYTF. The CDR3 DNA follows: TGCAGTGCTAGAGATGGGGGCAGACAAGCTAACTATGGCTACACCTTC.

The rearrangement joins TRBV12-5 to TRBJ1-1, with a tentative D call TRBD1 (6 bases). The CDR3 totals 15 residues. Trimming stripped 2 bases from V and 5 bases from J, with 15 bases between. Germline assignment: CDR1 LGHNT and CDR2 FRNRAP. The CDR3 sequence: CASGLSGAHETEAFF. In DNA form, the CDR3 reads TGTGCTAGTGGTTTGTCGGGGGCTCATGAGACTGAAGCTTTCTTT. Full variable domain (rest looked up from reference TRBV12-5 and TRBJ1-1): DARVTQTPRHKVTEMGQEVTMRCQPILGHNTVFWYRQTMMQGLELLAYFRNRAPLDDSGMPKDRFSAEMPDATLATLKIQPSEPRDSAVYFCASGLSGAHETEAFFGQGTRLTVV.

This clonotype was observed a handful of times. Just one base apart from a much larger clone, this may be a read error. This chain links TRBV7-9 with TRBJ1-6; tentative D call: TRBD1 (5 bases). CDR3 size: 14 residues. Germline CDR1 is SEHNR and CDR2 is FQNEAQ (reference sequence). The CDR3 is CASSLSTGYSPLNF. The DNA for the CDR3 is TGTGCCAGCAGCTTATCTACAGGTTATTCACCCCTCAACTTT.

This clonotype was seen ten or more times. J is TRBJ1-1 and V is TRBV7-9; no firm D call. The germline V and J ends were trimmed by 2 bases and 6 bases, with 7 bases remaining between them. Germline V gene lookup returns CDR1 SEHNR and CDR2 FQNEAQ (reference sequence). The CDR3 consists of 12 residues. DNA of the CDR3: TGTGCCAGCAGCTTATCGATTTCTGAAGCTTTCTTT. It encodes CASSLSISEAFF.

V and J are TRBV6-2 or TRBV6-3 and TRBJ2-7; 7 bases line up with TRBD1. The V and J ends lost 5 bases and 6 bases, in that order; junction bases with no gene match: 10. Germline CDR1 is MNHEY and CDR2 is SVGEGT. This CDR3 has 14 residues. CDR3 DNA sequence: TGTGCCAGCAGTCTCGCCGGGACAGTTGTCGAGCAGTACTTC. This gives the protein CASSLAGTVVEQYF.

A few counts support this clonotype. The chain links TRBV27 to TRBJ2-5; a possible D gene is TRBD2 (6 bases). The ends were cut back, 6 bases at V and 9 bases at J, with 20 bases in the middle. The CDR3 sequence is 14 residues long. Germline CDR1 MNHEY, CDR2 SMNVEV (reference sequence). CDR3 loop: CASRGLQGDEAQYF. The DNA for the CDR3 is TGTGCCAGCAGGGGACTCCAGGGTGATGAGGCCCAGTACTTC.

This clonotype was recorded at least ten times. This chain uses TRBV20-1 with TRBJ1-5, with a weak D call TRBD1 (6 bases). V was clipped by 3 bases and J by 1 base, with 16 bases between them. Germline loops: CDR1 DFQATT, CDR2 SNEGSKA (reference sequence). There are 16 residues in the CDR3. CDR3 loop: CSASPPTGQSNQPQHF. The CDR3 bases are TGCAGTGCTAGTCCCCCCACAGGGCAAAGCAATCAGCCCCAGCATTTT.

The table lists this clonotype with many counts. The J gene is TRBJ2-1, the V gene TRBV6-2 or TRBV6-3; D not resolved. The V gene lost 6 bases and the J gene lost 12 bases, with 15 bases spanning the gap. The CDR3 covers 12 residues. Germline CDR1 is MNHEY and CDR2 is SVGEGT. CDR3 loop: CASSPTDELQFF. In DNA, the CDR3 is TGTGCCAGCAGCCCCACGGACGAGCTGCAGTTCTTC.